This TCR beta chain was sequenced during a study of vaccination effects on CD4 cells after COVID-19. Study information: Every well housed two million PBMC, which grew in culture alongside 10 IU/ml IL-2 and around 9.8 ug/ml peptides.

Losses at the gene ends were 5 bases for V and 6 bases for J; bases not matched to a gene: 6. The CDR3 runs 13 residues. In germline, CDR1 is SGHNT, CDR2 YENEEA. This table comes from immunoSEQ multiplex PCR, and its TCRdb copy is limited to in-frame clones, with some not included. Among more than 40,000 clones listed, 70% to 80% were seen once. The culture ran for around nine days before CD4+ T cells were isolated. Infection with SARS-CoV-2 occurred in the person between March and December 2020, and PCR confirmed it. Findings and limits, study-wide: Convalescents' post-vaccination spike-reactive clones were chiefly new, vaccine-induced ones. Vaccine- and infection-induced clones showed marked clonal contraction late following vaccination.

About this clone: The antigen remains undetermined.

The genes are TRBV11-3 and TRBJ1-1; TRBD1 matches 7 bases. This receptor was identified in a human donor who had a prior SARS-CoV-2 infection. Sequenced here: CD4+ T cells from PBMCs cultured without peptide, sampled before COVID-19 vaccination. The DNA for the CDR3 is TGTGCCAGCAGCCCTCACAGGGGCGCTGAAGCTTTCTTT. Protein product: CASSPHRGAEAFF.